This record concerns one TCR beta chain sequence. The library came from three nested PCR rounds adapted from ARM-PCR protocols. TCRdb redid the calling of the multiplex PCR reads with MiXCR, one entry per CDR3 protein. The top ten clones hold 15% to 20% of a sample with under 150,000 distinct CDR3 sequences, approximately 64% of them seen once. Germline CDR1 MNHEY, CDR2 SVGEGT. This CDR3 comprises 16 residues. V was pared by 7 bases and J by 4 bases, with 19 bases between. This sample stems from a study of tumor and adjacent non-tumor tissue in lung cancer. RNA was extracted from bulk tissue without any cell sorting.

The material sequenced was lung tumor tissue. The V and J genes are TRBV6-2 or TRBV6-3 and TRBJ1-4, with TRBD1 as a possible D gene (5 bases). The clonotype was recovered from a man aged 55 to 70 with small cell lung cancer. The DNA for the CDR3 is TGTGCCAGCACCAACGGCGCGATGGACATTAATGAAAAACTGTTTTTT. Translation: CASTNGAMDINEKLFF.